This passage covers 31 T cell receptor beta chains from one sample sequenced in a study of CD8+CD57+ T cells in acquired aplastic anemia. Both TCR beta VDJ combination and CDR3 sequence profiling were carried out. Genomic DNA was the template for this profiling. TCRdb ran MiXCR on the reads and lists one entry per CDR3 protein. The data contain 150,000 to 200,000 distinct CDR3 sequences, under 70% of them singletons. Sequences were obtained from sorted CD4+, CD8+, or CD8+CD57+ T cells (not recorded which) from PBMCs. The receptors come from a human donor with severe aplastic anemia or a healthy control (not recorded which).

Of note for this clonotype: Relative to the germline gene, one junction end is altered; a read error may explain this. V gene TRBV9 combines with J gene TRBJ2-1; D is perhaps TRBD2 (6 bases). CDR1 is SGDLS, CDR2 YYNGEE, per germline. The CDR3 runs 15 residues. This CDR3 reads CASSVLGQGGNEPFF. The CDR3 DNA sequence: TGTGCCAGCAGCGTACTAGGGCAGGGAGGCAATGAGCCGTTCTTC.

V and J are TRBV2 and TRBJ2-6, with TRBD2 matching over 8 bases. J was trimmed by 2 bases and V by 11 bases; bases with no gene match: 8. Looked up from germline, CDR1 is SNHLY and CDR2 is FYNNEI. There are 15 residues in the CDR3. CDR3 in amino acids: CAGTMRGAGANVLTF. The CDR3 DNA reads TGTGCCGGCACTATGCGGGGGGCTGGGGCCAACGTCCTGACTTTC. The full variable domain, rest sourced from reference TRBV2 and TRBJ2-6, is EPEVTQTPSHQVTQMGQEVILRCVPISNHLYFYWYRQILGQKVEFLVSFYNNEISEKSEIFDDQFSVERPDGSNFTLKIRSTKLEDSAMYFCAGTMRGAGANVLTFGAGSRLTVL.

The chain couples TRBV29-1 to TRBJ2-7; TRBD1 matches at 7 bases. With 0 bases clipped from V and 3 bases from J, the junction kept 2 bases outside the gene matches. The CDR3 is 13 amino acids. From germline, CDR1 is SQVTM and CDR2 ANQGSEA. The CDR3: CSVEETGHYEQYF. The CDR3, as DNA: TGCAGCGTTGAAGAGACAGGGCACTACGAGCAGTACTTC.

This clonotype was observed at least ten times. The chain combines TRBV12-3 or TRBV12-4 with TRBJ1-5; D unresolved. The CDR3 spans 14 residues. V gave up 1 base and J gave up 1 base, with 5 bases separating them. CDR3 nucleotides: TGTGCCAGCAGTTTAGGGCTAAGCAATCAGCCCCAGCATTTT. Translated, it gives CASSLGLSNQPQHF.

This clonotype was counted only a few times. The J gene is TRBJ1-2, the V gene TRBV12-3 or TRBV12-4; D is unresolved. Between the trimmed V and J ends, which lost 6 bases and 1 base, there was a span of 12 bases. This CDR3 comprises 14 residues. CDR3 residues: CASRHPRINYGYTF. CDR3 coding DNA: TGTGCCAGCAGACATCCTAGGATTAACTATGGCTACACCTTC.

V and J are TRBV11-2 and TRBJ2-7; 7 positions match TRBD1. V shed 2 bases, J shed 2 bases, and the junction held 3 bases outside the gene matches. Germline lookup yields CDR1 SGHAT and CDR2 FQNNGV. There are 14 residues in the CDR3. The CDR3 is CASSLRTGAYEQYF. CDR3 DNA: TGTGCCAGCAGCTTAAGAACAGGGGCCTACGAGCAGTACTTC.

This clonotype has more than one count but fewer than ten. The genes are TRBV29-1 and TRBJ2-7; 7 nucleotides match TRBD1. Germline lookup yields CDR1 SQVTM and CDR2 ANQGSEA. The ends lost 1 base at V and 4 bases at J; junction bases unmatched: 25. CDR3 size: 20 residues. The CDR3 region is CSVEGASMDWGQDRAYEQYF. CDR3 sequence (DNA): TGCAGCGTTGAAGGTGCCAGCATGGATTGGGGGCAAGACAGGGCGTACGAGCAGTACTTC.

The chain joins TRBV29-1 to TRBJ2-7; unclear D gene. The CDR3 sequence is 12 residues long. Germline V gene data show CDR1 as SQVTM and CDR2 as ANQGSEA. The ends were cut back, 0 bases at V and 9 bases at J, with 12 bases in the middle. The CDR3 is CSVEEVSMGQYF. In nucleotides, the CDR3 is TGCAGCGTTGAAGAAGTCAGTATGGGGCAGTACTTC.

This clonotype was picked up one time. The chain employs TRBV7-2 and TRBJ1-1; the D is unclear. Germline V gives CDR1 SGHTA, CDR2 FQGNSA. This CDR3 is 14 amino acids long. Trimming shortened V by 6 bases and J by 1 base, and 12 bases separated the two germline ends. CDR3 protein: CASSWRVRNTEAFF. The CDR3 bases are TGTGCCAGCAGTTGGAGGGTCCGGAACACTGAAGCTTTCTTT.

This clonotype was observed many times. The genes are TRBV29-1 and TRBJ1-4; tentatively, D is TRBD1 (5 bases). CDR3 length: 12 amino acids. The V gene's germline CDR1 is SQVTM and CDR2 ANQGSEA. The V and J ends lost 6 bases and 8 bases respectively, with 13 bases between them. The CDR3: CSVAGPREKLFF. CDR3 bases: TGCAGCGTAGCAGGGCCAAGGGAAAAACTGTTTTTT.

The chain joins TRBV7-2 to TRBJ2-1, with D perhaps matching TRBD2 (6 bases). This CDR3 comprises 14 residues. The germline V and J ends were trimmed by 8 bases and 6 bases, with 17 bases remaining between them. Germline CDR1 SGHTA, CDR2 FQGNSA. CDR3 amino acids: CASVVLRRGNEQFF. The CDR3 DNA follows: TGTGCCAGCGTGGTCCTCAGGCGGGGCAATGAGCAGTTCTTC.

This clonotype appeared many times. CDR3 residues: CASSVLEFSEAFF. Here the CDR3 DNA reads TGTGCCAGCAGCGTATTAGAGTTTTCTGAAGCTTTCTTT. The chain uses TRBV9 and TRBJ1-1; D uncertain. Germline-derived CDR1 and CDR2 are SGDLS and YYNGEE. This CDR3 has 13 residues. V was pared by 1 base and J by 6 bases, with 10 bases between.

The V and J genes are TRBV12-3 or TRBV12-4 and TRBJ1-5; D gene uncertain. Between the trimmed V and J ends, which lost 5 bases and 9 bases, there was a span of 11 bases. The length of the CDR3 is 12 residues. CDR3 in DNA: TGTGCCAGCAGTCCCCGTATGGGGCCCCAGCATTTT. It yields the protein CASSPRMGPQHF.

This clonotype was found a few times. Being one base from a much bigger clone, this may be a read error. This CDR3 is missing its conserved last phenylalanine or tryptophan, likely due to a read error. The chain links TRBV4-1 to TRBJ1-5; no reliable D call. Germline V lookup: CDR1 MGHRA, CDR2 YSYEKL. V lost 1 base to trimming and J lost 3 bases, with 4 bases between them. This CDR3 comprises 13 residues. As DNA, the CDR3 is TGCGCCAGCAGCCAAGGCCCCAATCAGCCCCAGCATCTT. It specifies CASSQGPNQPQHL.

This chain joins TRBV5-1 and TRBJ2-2; 13 positions agree with TRBD2. With V trimmed by 0 bases and J by 4 bases, 9 bases remained unmatched. CDR3 size: 19 residues. Germline V gene lookup returns CDR1 SGHRS and CDR2 YFSETQ. CDR3 in amino acids: CASSLAVRTSGSGTGELFF. CDR3 nucleotides: TGCGCCAGCAGCTTGGCCGTACGGACTAGCGGGAGTGGCACCGGGGAGCTGTTTTTT.

This clonotype was counted ten times or more. The rearrangement joins TRBV6-5 to TRBJ2-2; D gene uncertain. This CDR3 contains 11 residues. Trimming took 5 bases from V and 6 from J, leaving 4 bases between them. The germline CDR1 and CDR2 sequences are MNHEY and SVGAGI. The CDR3 is CASSGAGELFF. The CDR3 DNA is TGTGCCAGCAGTGGTGCCGGGGAGCTGTTTTTT.

This clonotype was observed many times. The V and J genes are TRBV7-2 and TRBJ2-7, with a possible D match to TRBD1 (6 bases). With 1 base removed from V and 2 bases from J, the gap between germline ends came to 9 bases. Germline assignment: CDR1 SGHTA and CDR2 FQGNSA. The CDR3 runs 14 residues. The CDR3 DNA reads as TGTGCCAGCAGCTTAGAGGGACAAACCTACGAGCAGTACTTC. Translating gives CASSLEGQTYEQYF.

This clonotype came up many times. The chain uses TRBV2 and TRBJ2-1, with D possibly matching TRBD2 (7 bases). Germline CDR1 and CDR2: SNHLY and FYNNEI. Trimming stripped 3 bases from V and 4 bases from J, with 19 bases between. The CDR3 sequence is 17 residues long. Here the CDR3 DNA reads TGTGCCAGCAGTGATCCCCTTCCGGGGGGCGCGTACAATGAGCAGTTCTTC. Translation: CASSDPLPGGAYNEQFF.

This rearrangement joins TRBV9 to TRBJ1-3; weak D call: TRBD1 (5 bases). This CDR3 comprises 15 residues. Germline V lookup: CDR1 SGDLS, CDR2 YYNGEE. V was clipped by 6 bases and J by 0 bases, with 13 bases between them. The CDR3 DNA reads TGTGCCAGCACCCAGGGCCCGGTCTCTGGAAACACCATATATTTT. This translates into CASTQGPVSGNTIYF.

V gene TRBV7-8 combines with J gene TRBJ2-2, with D uncertain. The CDR3 is 14 amino acids. The germline gives CDR1 SGHVS, CDR2 FQNEAQ. Trimming pared 5 bases from V and 5 bases from J, leaving 12 bases between. The CDR3 DNA follows: TGTGCCAGCAGCCCCGTGTTGGTAACCGGGGAGCTGTTTTTT. Its translation is CASSPVLVTGELFF.

This clonotype was seen at least ten times. V is TRBV9 and J is TRBJ1-6; D is undetermined. The CDR3 has 15 residues. Germline-derived CDR1 and CDR2 are SGDLS and YYNGEE. V was shortened by 3 bases and J by 7 bases, with 14 bases between the two germline ends. CDR3 sequence (DNA): TGTGCCAGCAGCGCCCAAATAGGAGGAAATTCACCCCTCCACTTT. Encoded protein: CASSAQIGGNSPLHF.

The rearrangement uses TRBV19 and TRBJ1-1; maybe TRBD1 (6 bases). The V and J ends lost 3 bases and 5 bases respectively, with 13 bases between them. This CDR3 has 14 amino acids. Germline V lookup: CDR1 LNHDA, CDR2 SQIVND (reference sequence). CDR3 bases: TGTGCCAGTAGTATTTCTACAGGGAAAACTGAAGCTTTCTTT. Translation gives CASSISTGKTEAFF. Together with reference TRBV19 and TRBJ1-1, the CDR3 gives the full variable domain: DGGITQSPKYLFRKEGQNVTLSCEQNLNHDAMYWYRQDPGQGLRLIYYSQIVNDFQKGDIAEGYSVSREKKESFPLTVTSAQKNPTAFYLCASSISTGKTEAFFGQGTRLTVV.

The V and J genes are TRBV19 and TRBJ1-1; tentative D call: TRBD1 (6 bases). CDR3 length: 14 residues. V lost 7 bases and J 2 bases, leaving 14 bases between the germline ends. Germline CDR1 reads LNHDA; CDR2 reads SQIVND (reference sequence). CDR3 DNA sequence: TGTGCCAGTACGCGGGCAGGGGCAAACACTGAAGCTTTCTTT. Translation: CASTRAGANTEAFF.

The chain joins TRBV2 to TRBJ2-7, with D perhaps matching TRBD2 (6 bases). The V gene lost 2 bases and the J gene lost 2 bases, with 16 bases spanning the gap. Germline loops: CDR1 SNHLY, CDR2 FYNNEI. The CDR3 consists of 16 residues. The CDR3 reads CASSEFLGGKAYEQYF. In DNA, the CDR3 is TGTGCCAGCAGTGAATTTCTGGGAGGAAAAGCCTACGAGCAGTACTTC.

The chain employs TRBV10-1 and TRBJ1-6; possible D gene TRBD1, 5 bases. Looked up from germline, CDR1 is WNHNN and CDR2 is SYGVQD (reference sequence). V lost 8 bases and J lost 5, with 25 bases in between. The CDR3 has 18 amino acids. The CDR3 bases are TGCGCCAGCCGTTCTACAATACAGGAATGGCGAGATAATTCACCCCTCCACTTT. It codes for CASRSTIQEWRDNSPLHF.

The genes are TRBV5-4 and TRBJ2-7; 9 bases agree with TRBD1. Germline CDR1 SGHNT, CDR2 YYREEE (reference sequence). CDR3 length equals 15 residues. The J segment lost 6 bases and the V segment lost 5 bases, leaving 12 bases of the junction unmatched. The CDR3 DNA reads as TGTGCCAGCAGTTCGGCAAAACAGGGGGCGCCCGAGCAGTACTTC. It is translated as CASSSAKQGAPEQYF.

The V gene is TRBV5-1, the J gene TRBJ1-1; D may be TRBD1 (5 bases). V shed 4 bases and J shed 3 bases, with 13 bases lying between them. Germline lookup yields CDR1 SGHRS and CDR2 YFSETQ. This CDR3 contains 14 residues. In nucleotides, the CDR3 is TGCGCCAGCAGCCCCCAGGGAGGGGACACTGAAGCTTTCTTT. This codes for CASSPQGGDTEAFF.

This clonotype was seen at least ten times. This sequence joins TRBV10-3 and TRBJ2-1; perhaps TRBD2 as D (6 bases). There are 14 residues in the CDR3. The V end lost 4 bases, the J end lost 7 bases, and 14 bases lay between the germline ends. CDR1 is ENHRY, CDR2 SYGVKD, per germline. CDR3 in amino acids: CAISAALAPNEQFF. As DNA, the CDR3 is TGTGCCATCAGTGCCGCACTAGCACCTAATGAGCAGTTCTTC.

The chain couples TRBV24-1 to TRBJ1-2, with TRBD1 identical over 11 bases. The V gene end was trimmed by 3 bases and the J gene end by 3 bases; junction bases not matched to a gene: 2. The CDR3 sequence is 15 residues long. Germline CDR1 reads KGHDR; CDR2 reads SFDVKD. In nucleotides, the CDR3 is TGTGCCACCAGTGATCCGGGACAGGGGGACTATGGCTACACCTTC. This sequence encodes CATSDPGQGDYGYTF.

This clonotype was observed many times. The rearrangement links TRBV12-5 to TRBJ2-2; D perhaps matches TRBD2 (6 bases). Germline CDR1 is LGHNT and CDR2 is FRNRAP. This CDR3 has 15 amino acids. Deletions cut 0 bases from V and 4 bases from J, with 9 bases between. CDR3 DNA: TGTGCTAGTGGTTTGGTAACCGGGGGCACCGGGGAGCTGTTTTTT. This sequence encodes CASGLVTGGTGELFF.

This clonotype turned up a few times. The rearrangement joins TRBV2 to TRBJ1-2; possible D gene TRBD1, 5 bases. The CDR3 length is 14 residues. Germline-derived CDR1 and CDR2 are SNHLY and FYNNEI. V lost 0 bases to trimming and J lost 6 bases, with 11 bases between them. This CDR3 reads CASSEAQRGDGYTF. Here the CDR3 DNA reads TGTGCCAGCAGTGAAGCGCAAAGGGGAGATGGCTACACCTTC.